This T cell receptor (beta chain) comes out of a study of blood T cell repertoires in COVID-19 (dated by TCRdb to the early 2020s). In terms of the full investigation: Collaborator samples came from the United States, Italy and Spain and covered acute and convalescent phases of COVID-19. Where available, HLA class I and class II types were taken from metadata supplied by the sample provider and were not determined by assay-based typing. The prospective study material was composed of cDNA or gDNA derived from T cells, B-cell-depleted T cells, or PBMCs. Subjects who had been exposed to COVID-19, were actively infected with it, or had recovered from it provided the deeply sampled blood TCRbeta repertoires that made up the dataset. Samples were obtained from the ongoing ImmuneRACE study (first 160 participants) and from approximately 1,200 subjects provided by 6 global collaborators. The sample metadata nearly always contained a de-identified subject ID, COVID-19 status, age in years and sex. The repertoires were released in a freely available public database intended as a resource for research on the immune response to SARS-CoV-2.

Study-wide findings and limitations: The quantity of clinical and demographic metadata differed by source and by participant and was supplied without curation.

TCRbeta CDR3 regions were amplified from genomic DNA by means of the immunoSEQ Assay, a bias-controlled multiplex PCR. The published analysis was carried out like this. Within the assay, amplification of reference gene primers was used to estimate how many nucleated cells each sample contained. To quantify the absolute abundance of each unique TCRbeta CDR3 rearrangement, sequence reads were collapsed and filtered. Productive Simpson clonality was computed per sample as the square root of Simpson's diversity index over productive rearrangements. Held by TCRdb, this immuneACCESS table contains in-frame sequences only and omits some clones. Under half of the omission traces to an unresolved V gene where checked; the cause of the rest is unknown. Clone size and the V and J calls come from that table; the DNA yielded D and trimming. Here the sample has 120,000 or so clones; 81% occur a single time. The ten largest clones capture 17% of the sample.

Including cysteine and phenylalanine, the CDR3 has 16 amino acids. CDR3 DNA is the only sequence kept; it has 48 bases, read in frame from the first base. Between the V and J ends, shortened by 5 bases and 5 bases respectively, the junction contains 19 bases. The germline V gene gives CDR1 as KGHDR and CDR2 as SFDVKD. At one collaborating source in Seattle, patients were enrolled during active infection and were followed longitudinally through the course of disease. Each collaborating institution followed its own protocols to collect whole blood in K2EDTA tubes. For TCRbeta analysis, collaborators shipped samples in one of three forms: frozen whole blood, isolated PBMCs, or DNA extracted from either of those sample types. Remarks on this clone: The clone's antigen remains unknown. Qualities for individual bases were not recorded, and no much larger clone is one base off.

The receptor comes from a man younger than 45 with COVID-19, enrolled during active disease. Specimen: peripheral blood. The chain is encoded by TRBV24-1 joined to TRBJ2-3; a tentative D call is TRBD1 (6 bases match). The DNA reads TGTGCCACCAGTGCCAGGCCGGGACCCAGGGGAGATACGCAGTATTTT. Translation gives CATSARPGPRGDTQYF.